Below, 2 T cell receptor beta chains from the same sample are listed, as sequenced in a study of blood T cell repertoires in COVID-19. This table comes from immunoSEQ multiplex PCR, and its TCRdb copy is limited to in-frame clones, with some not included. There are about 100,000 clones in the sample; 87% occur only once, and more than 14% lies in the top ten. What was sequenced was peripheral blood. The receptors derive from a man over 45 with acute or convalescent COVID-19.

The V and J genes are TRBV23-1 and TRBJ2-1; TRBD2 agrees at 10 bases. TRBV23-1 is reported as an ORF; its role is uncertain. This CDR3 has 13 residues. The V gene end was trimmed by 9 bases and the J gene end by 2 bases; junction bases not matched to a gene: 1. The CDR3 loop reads CARTSGPYNEQFF. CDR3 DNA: TGCGCCAGGACTAGCGGGCCCTACAATGAGCAGTTCTTC.

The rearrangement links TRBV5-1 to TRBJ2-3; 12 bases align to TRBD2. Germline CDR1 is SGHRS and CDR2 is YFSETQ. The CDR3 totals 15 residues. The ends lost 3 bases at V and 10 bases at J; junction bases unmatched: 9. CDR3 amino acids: CASSSASGRGGAQYF. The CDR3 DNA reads TGCGCCAGCAGCTCCGCTAGCGGGAGGGGAGGTGCGCAGTATTTT.